This T cell receptor beta chain was profiled in a study of T cells in localized non-small cell lung cancer. The data were produced by immunoSEQ multiplex PCR, yet TCRdb's version contains in-frame clones alone and is incomplete. The table records about 7,000 clones, 20% to 25% of them present only once. Study findings and constraints: There was an association of higher blood T cell density with longer overall survival. Uninvolved adjacent lung showed peak T cell clonality, exceeding tumor. Researchers found a median around 50 of the top 100 tumor clones in adjacent lung. One tumor region alone was sequenced, and heterogeneity therefore remains possible.

This clone was found a few times. What it binds is not known. The sequencing used lung tumor tissue, collected before any cancer treatment. This clonotype originated in a man aged 40 to 69 with stage III squamous cell lung carcinoma.

The CDR3 protein is CASSVRIYNSPLHF. CDR3 DNA sequence: TGTGCCAGCAGCGTACGGATCTATAATTCACCCCTCCACTTT. The rearrangement joins TRBV9 to TRBJ1-6; D remains unclear. Trimming stripped 1 base from V and 3 bases from J, with 5 bases between. This CDR3 spans 14 amino acids. Germline V gene sequence: CDR1 SGDLS, CDR2 YYNGEE.